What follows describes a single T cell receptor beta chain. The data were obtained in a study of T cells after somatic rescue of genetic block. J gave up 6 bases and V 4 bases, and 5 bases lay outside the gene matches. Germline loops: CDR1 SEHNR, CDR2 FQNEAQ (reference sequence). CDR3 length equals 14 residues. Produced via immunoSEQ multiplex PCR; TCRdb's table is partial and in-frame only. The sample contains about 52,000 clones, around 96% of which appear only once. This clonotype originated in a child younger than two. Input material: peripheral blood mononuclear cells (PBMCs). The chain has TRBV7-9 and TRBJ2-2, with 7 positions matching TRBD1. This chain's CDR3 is CASSSQGSAGELFF. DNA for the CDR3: TGTGCCAGCAGCTCACAGGGGTCTGCCGGGGAGCTGTTTTTT. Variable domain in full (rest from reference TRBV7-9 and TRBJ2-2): DTGVSQNPRHKITKRGQNVTFRCDPISEHNRLYWYRQTLGQGPEFLTYFQNEAQLEKSRLLSDRFSAERPKGSFSTLEIQRTEQGDSAMYLCASSSQGSAGELFFGEGSRLTVL.